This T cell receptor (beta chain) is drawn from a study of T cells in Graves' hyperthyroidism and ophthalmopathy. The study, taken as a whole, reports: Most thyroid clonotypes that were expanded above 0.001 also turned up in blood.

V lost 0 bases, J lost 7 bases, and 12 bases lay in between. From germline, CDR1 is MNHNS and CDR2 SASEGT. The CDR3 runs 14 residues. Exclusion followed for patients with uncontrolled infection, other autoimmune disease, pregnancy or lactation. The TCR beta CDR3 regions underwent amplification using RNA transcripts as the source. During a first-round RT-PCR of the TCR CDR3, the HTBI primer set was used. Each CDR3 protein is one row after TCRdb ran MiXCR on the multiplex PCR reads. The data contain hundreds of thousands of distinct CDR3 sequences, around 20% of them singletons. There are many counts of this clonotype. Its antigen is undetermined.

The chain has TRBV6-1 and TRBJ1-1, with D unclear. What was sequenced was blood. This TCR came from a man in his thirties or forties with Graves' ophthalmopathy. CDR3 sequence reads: CASSEALRRREAFF. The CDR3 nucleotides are TGTGCCAGCAGTGAAGCGCTTCGGAGACGTGAAGCTTTCTTT.